This is a list of T cell receptor beta chains from one sample in a study of OX40 agonist ivuxolimab in advanced cancers. Measured with immunoSEQ multiplex PCR; TCRdb has only the in-frame clones, and not every one. The sample yields under 70,000 clones, 70% to 90% seen once. The sequencing used CD4+ or CD8+ T cells sorted from blood, collected in a trial of the OX40 agonist ivuxolimab. These receptors all stem from an adult with an advanced solid tumor such as melanoma, head and neck, liver or kidney cancer. The CDR3 runs from the conserved cysteine through the conserved F or W. Fields, in order: V gene, J gene, D gene, clone size, CDR3 protein, CDR3 DNA. The D gene is left open where the match is weak. Size is omitted from some rows. Given values are once, few, many or a class for expanded clones.

v_gene: TRBV7-9
j_gene: TRBJ2-2
d_gene: TRBD1
abundance: NA
CDR3aa: CASSRQGITGELFF
CDR3nt: TGTGCCAGCAGCCGACAGGGGATCACCGGGGAGCTGTTTTTT

v_gene: TRBV27
j_gene: TRBJ1-4
d_gene: NA
abundance: NA
CDR3aa: CASSWRPPGYSANEKLFF
CDR3nt: TGTGCCAGCAGTTGGCGGCCCCCAGGGTATTCGGCTAATGAAAAACTGTTTTTT

v_gene: TRBV4-1
j_gene: TRBJ2-2
d_gene: NA
abundance: NA
CDR3aa: CASSQLQVSANTGELFF
CDR3nt: TGCGCCAGCAGCCAACTACAGGTCTCCGCGAACACCGGGGAGCTGTTTTTT

v_gene: TRBV29-1
j_gene: TRBJ1-3
d_gene: NA
abundance: few
CDR3aa: CSVGGGYEDTIYF
CDR3nt: TGCAGCGTCGGAGGAGGGTATGAAGACACCATATATTTT

v_gene: TRBV30
j_gene: TRBJ2-5
d_gene: NA
abundance: NA
CDR3aa: CAWVGFQETQYF
CDR3nt: TGTGCCTGGGTGGGTTTCCAAGAGACCCAGTACTTC

v_gene: TRBV21-1
j_gene: TRBJ1-1
d_gene: NA
abundance: NA
CDR3aa: CASSKTGVTEAFF
CDR3nt: TGTGCCAGCAGCAAGACCGGGGTTACTGAAGCTTTCTTT

v_gene: TRBV21-1
j_gene: TRBJ2-5
d_gene: NA
abundance: NA
CDR3aa: CASYFGDRVGQETQYF
CDR3nt: TGTGCCAGCTACTTCGGGGACAGGGTGGGGCAAGAGACCCAGTACTTC

v_gene: TRBV5-4
j_gene: TRBJ2-2
d_gene: NA
abundance: NA
CDR3aa: CASSAFGGAGTGELFF
CDR3nt: TGTGCCAGCAGCGCCTTCGGAGGGGCGGGCACCGGGGAGCTGTTTTTT

v_gene: TRBV5-1
j_gene: TRBJ2-7
d_gene: NA
abundance: NA
CDR3aa: CASSLGLDSYEQYF
CDR3nt: TGCGCCAGCAGCTTGGGGCTAGATTCCTACGAGCAGTACTTC

v_gene: TRBV5-5
j_gene: TRBJ2-7
d_gene: TRBD1
abundance: NA
CDR3aa: CASSWDRGNSYEQYF
CDR3nt: TGTGCCAGCAGCTGGGACAGGGGGAACTCCTACGAGCAGTACTTC

v_gene: TRBV9
j_gene: TRBJ2-3
d_gene: TRBD2
abundance: NA
CDR3aa: CASSVGTSGRRSDTQYF
CDR3nt: TGTGCCAGCAGCGTCGGGACTAGCGGGAGGAGGTCAGATACGCAGTATTTT

v_gene: TRBV5-1
j_gene: TRBJ2-5
d_gene: TRBD2
abundance: NA
CDR3aa: CASSDGTSFETQYF
CDR3nt: TGCGCCAGCAGCGATGGGACTAGTTTCGAGACCCAGTACTTC

v_gene: TRBV10-3
j_gene: TRBJ2-7
d_gene: TRBD2
abundance: once
CDR3aa: CATSIAGVENEQYF
CDR3nt: TGTGCCACCTCTATAGCGGGAGTTGAGAACGAGCAGTACTTC

v_gene: TRBV29-1
j_gene: TRBJ2-3
d_gene: TRBD2
abundance: NA
CDR3aa: CSVDAGGALADTQYF
CDR3nt: TGCAGCGTTGATGCGGGAGGGGCCCTAGCGGATACGCAGTATTTT

v_gene: TRBV6-4
j_gene: TRBJ1-1
d_gene: NA
abundance: once
CDR3aa: CASSHGRVEAFF
CDR3nt: TGTGCCAGCAGCCACGGACGGGTTGAAGCTTTCTTT

v_gene: TRBV4-2
j_gene: TRBJ2-7
d_gene: NA
abundance: NA
CDR3aa: CASSQDIRGGYEQYF
CDR3nt: TGTGCCAGCAGCCAAGATATTAGGGGAGGCTACGAGCAGTACTTC

v_gene: TRBV19
j_gene: TRBJ1-4
d_gene: NA
abundance: NA
CDR3aa: CASSRGGGPQKLFF
CDR3nt: TGTGCCAGTAGTAGGGGCGGAGGCCCTCAAAAACTGTTTTTT

v_gene: TRBV10-3
j_gene: TRBJ2-5
d_gene: NA
abundance: NA
CDR3aa: CAISRTDQETQYF
CDR3nt: TGTGCCATCAGTAGGACGGATCAAGAGACCCAGTACTTC

v_gene: TRBV6-1
j_gene: TRBJ2-7
d_gene: NA
abundance: medium-sized
CDR3aa: CASSEAGHTTYEQYF
CDR3nt: TGTGCCAGCAGTGAAGCTGGACATACTACCTACGAGCAGTACTTC

v_gene: TRBV4-1
j_gene: TRBJ2-7
d_gene: NA
abundance: NA
CDR3aa: CASSQDNSGPSQQYF
CDR3nt: TGCGCCAGCAGCCAAGACAACAGCGGGCCTTCGCAGCAGTACTTC

v_gene: TRBV29-1
j_gene: TRBJ1-2
d_gene: NA
abundance: NA
CDR3aa: CSVDSTGAGESGYTF
CDR3nt: TGCAGCGTCGATTCAACAGGCGCCGGGGAGTCTGGCTACACCTTC

v_gene: TRBV6-6
j_gene: TRBJ1-2
d_gene: NA
abundance: NA
CDR3aa: CASSYRADGYTF
CDR3nt: TGTGCCAGCAGTTACCGGGCTGATGGCTACACCTTC

v_gene: TRBV5-1
j_gene: TRBJ1-4
d_gene: NA
abundance: medium-sized
CDR3aa: CASSLSPGVTNEKLFF
CDR3nt: TGCGCCAGCAGCTTATCTCCAGGGGTTACTAATGAAAAACTGTTTTTT

v_gene: TRBV10-3
j_gene: TRBJ2-3
d_gene: TRBD1
abundance: NA
CDR3aa: CATSRDSLSDGTDTQYF
CDR3nt: TGTGCCACCAGCCGGGACAGTCTTTCCGACGGCACAGATACGCAGTATTTT

v_gene: TRBV6-6
j_gene: TRBJ2-1
d_gene: NA
abundance: few
CDR3aa: CASSSSTYNEQFF
CDR3nt: TGTGCCAGCAGTTCTAGCACCTACAATGAGCAGTTCTTC

v_gene: TRBV7-6
j_gene: TRBJ2-3
d_gene: TRBD2
abundance: NA
CDR3aa: CASSWTSGRSGTDTQYF
CDR3nt: TGTGCCAGCAGCTGGACTAGCGGGAGATCGGGCACAGATACGCAGTATTTT

v_gene: TRBV15
j_gene: TRBJ2-1
d_gene: TRBD1
abundance: once
CDR3aa: CATSRDITGGSQFF
CDR3nt: TGTGCCACCAGCAGAGATATCACAGGGGGGTCCCAGTTCTTC

v_gene: TRBV6-6
j_gene: TRBJ1-2
d_gene: NA
abundance: NA
CDR3aa: CASSPGANYGYTF
CDR3nt: TGTGCCAGCAGCCCCGGGGCGAACTATGGCTACACCTTC

v_gene: TRBV6-1
j_gene: TRBJ2-2
d_gene: TRBD2
abundance: NA
CDR3aa: CASSGLAGNTGELFF
CDR3nt: TGTGCCAGCAGCGGACTAGCGGGAAATACCGGGGAGCTGTTTTTT

v_gene: TRBV30
j_gene: TRBJ1-3
d_gene: NA
abundance: medium-sized
CDR3aa: CARKQSSGNTIYF
CDR3nt: TGTGCCAGGAAACAGAGCTCTGGAAACACCATATATTTT

v_gene: TRBV5-4
j_gene: TRBJ1-4
d_gene: TRBD1
abundance: NA
CDR3aa: CASSKTGATNEKLFF
CDR3nt: TGTGCCAGCAGTAAAACAGGGGCAACTAATGAAAAACTGTTTTTT

v_gene: TRBV5-1
j_gene: TRBJ2-5
d_gene: NA
abundance: NA
CDR3aa: CASSLEGETQYF
CDR3nt: TGCGCCAGCAGCTTGGAGGGGGAGACCCAGTACTTC

v_gene: TRBV9
j_gene: TRBJ2-5
d_gene: NA
abundance: NA
CDR3aa: CASSVGGETQYF
CDR3nt: TGTGCCAGCAGTGTGGGAGGAGAGACCCAGTACTTC

v_gene: TRBV30
j_gene: TRBJ1-1
d_gene: NA
abundance: NA
CDR3aa: CAWSVVGGATEAFF
CDR3nt: TGTGCCTGGAGTGTAGTTGGAGGGGCCACTGAAGCTTTCTTT

v_gene: TRBV5-1
j_gene: TRBJ2-7
d_gene: TRBD1
abundance: once
CDR3aa: CASSLNAGGYEQYF
CDR3nt: TGCGCCAGCAGCTTGAACGCAGGGGGCTACGAGCAGTACTTC

v_gene: TRBV6-1
j_gene: TRBJ2-5
d_gene: TRBD2
abundance: NA
CDR3aa: CASSVQGFGLADLQETQYF
CDR3nt: TGTGCCAGCAGTGTACAAGGATTCGGACTAGCAGATCTCCAAGAGACCCAGTACTTC

v_gene: TRBV6-5
j_gene: TRBJ2-7
d_gene: NA
abundance: NA
CDR3aa: CASSPVRGDEQYF
CDR3nt: TGTGCCAGCAGCCCAGTCAGGGGGGACGAGCAGTACTTC

v_gene: TRBV14
j_gene: TRBJ1-2
d_gene: NA
abundance: NA
CDR3aa: CASSQAAAGWHGYTF
CDR3nt: TGTGCCAGCAGCCAAGCCGCAGCAGGGTGGCATGGCTACACCTTC

v_gene: TRBV5-5
j_gene: TRBJ1-6
d_gene: NA
abundance: NA
CDR3aa: CASSAGPNGDSPLHF
CDR3nt: TGTGCCAGCAGCGCGGGACCTAATGGGGATTCACCCCTCCACTTT

v_gene: TRBV7-6
j_gene: TRBJ1-5
d_gene: NA
abundance: once
CDR3aa: CASSLTREQPQHF
CDR3nt: TGTGCCAGCAGCTTAACGCGGGAACAGCCCCAGCATTTT

v_gene: TRBV6-1
j_gene: TRBJ2-3
d_gene: NA
abundance: NA
CDR3aa: CASSIGTDTQYF
CDR3nt: TGTGCCAGCAGTATAGGCACAGATACGCAGTATTTT

v_gene: TRBV30
j_gene: TRBJ2-3
d_gene: NA
abundance: few
CDR3aa: CAWSVTGDTQYF
CDR3nt: TGTGCCTGGAGTGTGACGGGAGATACGCAGTATTTT

v_gene: TRBV7-3
j_gene: TRBJ2-1
d_gene: NA
abundance: once
CDR3aa: CASSPFEAQFF
CDR3nt: TGTGCCAGCAGCCCGTTTGAGGCCCAGTTCTTC

v_gene: TRBV7-2
j_gene: TRBJ2-2
d_gene: NA
abundance: medium-sized
CDR3aa: CASSPLSLASGELFF
CDR3nt: TGTGCCAGCAGCCCACTATCACTAGCTTCCGGGGAGCTGTTTTTT

v_gene: TRBV11-2
j_gene: TRBJ2-2
d_gene: NA
abundance: NA
CDR3aa: CASIPPDSLYTGELFF
CDR3nt: TGTGCCAGCATCCCCCCGGACAGCCTCTACACCGGGGAGCTGTTTTTT

v_gene: TRBV27
j_gene: TRBJ2-7
d_gene: NA
abundance: NA
CDR3aa: CASSLRPVRDGPYEQYF
CDR3nt: TGTGCCAGCAGTTTAAGGCCGGTGAGGGACGGACCCTACGAGCAGTACTTC

v_gene: TRBV7-3
j_gene: TRBJ1-2
d_gene: TRBD1
abundance: NA
CDR3aa: CASSPWTGGEGYTF
CDR3nt: TGTGCCAGCAGCCCCTGGACAGGGGGCGAGGGCTACACCTTC

v_gene: TRBV2
j_gene: TRBJ2-5
d_gene: TRBD1
abundance: NA
CDR3aa: CASSEQGAGETQYF
CDR3nt: TGTGCCAGCAGTGAACAGGGGGCCGGGGAGACCCAGTACTTC

v_gene: TRBV5-1
j_gene: TRBJ2-1
d_gene: NA
abundance: NA
CDR3aa: CASSFSGADEQFF
CDR3nt: TGCGCCAGCAGCTTTTCGGGGGCGGATGAGCAGTTCTTC

v_gene: TRBV28
j_gene: TRBJ1-1
d_gene: NA
abundance: NA
CDR3aa: CASSFSGGRMGTEAFF
CDR3nt: TGTGCCAGCAGTTTTAGTGGGGGGCGCATGGGAACTGAAGCTTTCTTT